Listed below are T cell receptor beta chains from one sample, sequenced in a study of Ad26.COV2.S vaccination and SARS-CoV-2 variants. Measured with immunoSEQ multiplex PCR; TCRdb has only the in-frame clones, and not every one. The table shows 350,000 to 600,000 clones, with about nine tenths occurring only once. Here the sequenced sample was peripheral blood, taken in a trial of Ad26.COV2.S vaccine versus placebo. All receptors derive from a person aged 18-60 years who received the Ad26.COV2.S COVID-19 vaccine or a placebo. The CDR3 runs from the conserved cysteine through the conserved F or W. Each record gives: J gene, V gene, D gene, clone size, CDR3 protein. A D gene is named only where the DNA matches it firmly. Rows may omit the clone size; those that give it use once, few, many or a size class.

J gene: TRBJ2-1
V gene: TRBV7-7
D gene: NA
clone size: NA
CDR3 protein: CASSERLVAYNEQFF

J gene: TRBJ1-1
V gene: TRBV5-1
D gene: NA
clone size: NA
CDR3 protein: CASKTQPSRATEAFF

J gene: TRBJ1-1
V gene: TRBV9
D gene: NA
clone size: few
CDR3 protein: CASSRGLVTEAFF

J gene: TRBJ2-1
V gene: TRBV9
D gene: TRBD2
clone size: NA
CDR3 protein: CASSVAGGPYNEQFF

J gene: TRBJ1-5
V gene: TRBV2
D gene: NA
clone size: NA
CDR3 protein: CASSGSEISNQPQHF

J gene: TRBJ2-4
V gene: TRBV2
D gene: NA
clone size: NA
CDR3 protein: CASSDGEAGLAKNIQYF

J gene: TRBJ2-7
V gene: TRBV6-1
D gene: TRBD2
clone size: NA
CDR3 protein: CASSGRRASGRIYEQYF

J gene: TRBJ1-5
V gene: TRBV28
D gene: NA
clone size: NA
CDR3 protein: CASSLEAIQGWQPQHF

J gene: TRBJ2-1
V gene: TRBV5-1
D gene: NA
clone size: NA
CDR3 protein: CASSLPHLASSYNEQFF

J gene: TRBJ1-5
V gene: TRBV5-1
D gene: NA
clone size: NA
CDR3 protein: CASSFSPDSNQPQHF

J gene: TRBJ2-7
V gene: TRBV5-1
D gene: TRBD2
clone size: NA
CDR3 protein: CASSIRPGTSGSEYTYEQYF

J gene: TRBJ2-7
V gene: TRBV18
D gene: NA
clone size: NA
CDR3 protein: CASSPNDGYSYEQYF

J gene: TRBJ2-2
V gene: TRBV6-2/TRBV6-3
D gene: NA
clone size: NA
CDR3 protein: CASSHGATGELFF

J gene: TRBJ2-3
V gene: TRBV24-1
D gene: NA
clone size: NA
CDR3 protein: CATMSGSTDTQYF

J gene: TRBJ1-2
V gene: TRBV5-1
D gene: TRBD1
clone size: once
CDR3 protein: CASSSGWDRVDYGYTF